The sequence of this T cell receptor (beta chain) was determined in a study of T cell responses to AZD1222 COVID-19 vaccine. Assay: immunoSEQ multiplex PCR; the TCRdb copy retains only in-frame clones and omits some. This sample has 150,000 or so clones, with 92% found just once. A word on this clone: Antigen: not known.

CDR3 length: 15 residues. Germline V gives CDR1 LGHNT, CDR2 FRNRAP. Trimming took 7 bases from V and 5 from J; bases not matched to a gene: 5. Study observations and caveats: Two AZD1222 administrations were followed by greater Spike-specific TCR breadth and depth. Clonal diversity may have been underestimated in mostly white British donors.

This receptor was taken from an adult who received the AZD1222 COVID-19 vaccine. This material consisted of peripheral blood, taken 28 days after the second AZD1222 dose. The chain joins TRBV12-5 to TRBJ1-6, with 10 bases that match TRBD1. The CDR3 sequence is CASVGTGVDNSPLHF. CDR3 DNA sequence: TGTGCTAGTGTAGGGACAGGGGTAGATAATTCACCCCTCCACTTT.